Below, 9 T cell receptor beta chains from the same sample are listed, as sequenced in a study of T cell responses to AZD1222 COVID-19 vaccine. The assay was immunoSEQ multiplex PCR, and TCRdb's table has in-frame clones only and misses some. This sample has approximately 110,000 clones, with 90% to 95% found just once. The sequenced sample was peripheral blood, obtained on day 0 of AZD1222 vaccination. These receptors came from an adult in good health.

V is TRBV7-9 and J is TRBJ2-7; D is uncertain. V lost 1 base and J 0 bases, leaving 7 bases between the germline ends. Germline V gene sequence: CDR1 SEHNR, CDR2 FQNEAQ (reference sequence). The CDR3 contains 14 residues. The CDR3 DNA reads as TGTGCCAGCAGCTTAGTGGCTACCTCCTACGAGCAGTACTTC. This codes for CASSLVATSYEQYF.

The chain employs TRBV5-1 and TRBJ2-4; 9 bases line up with TRBD1. Germline CDR1 and CDR2: SGHRS and YFSETQ. The CDR3 length is 18 residues. The V gene end was trimmed by 4 bases and the J gene end by 1 base; junction bases not matched to a gene: 12. CDR3 in DNA: TGCGCCAGCAGCCCTAGAGCAACAGGGGGCGCGGCCAAAAACATTCAGTACTTC. This encodes CASSPRATGGAAKNIQYF.

This sequence joins TRBV12-3 or TRBV12-4 and TRBJ1-2; 8 bases are shared with TRBD1. The length of the CDR3 is 12 residues. V was pared by 6 bases and J by 8 bases, with 5 bases of the junction left unmatched. CDR3 amino acids: CASRLDRGGYTF. Written as DNA, the CDR3 is TGTGCCAGCAGACTAGACAGGGGCGGCTACACCTTC.

The chain has TRBV20-1 and TRBJ1-1; D is perhaps TRBD1 (6 bases). This CDR3 is 11 amino acids long. The V end lost 5 bases, the J end lost 6 bases, and 10 bases lay between the germline ends. CDR1 and CDR2 from the germline V gene are DFQATT and SNEGSKA (reference sequence). CDR3 sequence reads: CSAPGVAEAFF. The CDR3 DNA reads as TGCAGTGCTCCAGGGGTTGCTGAAGCTTTCTTT.

The genes are TRBV12-3 or TRBV12-4 and TRBJ2-3; D may be TRBD1 (6 bases). This CDR3 has 12 residues. Trimming removed 7 bases at V and 10 bases at J, with 15 bases between. CDR3 in DNA: TGTGCCAGCACCCAGGGGAGTCTAGCGCAGTATTTT. It codes for CASTQGSLAQYF.

The gene calls are TRBV19 and TRBJ1-5; D may be TRBD1 (6 bases). Germline V gene lookup returns CDR1 LNHDA and CDR2 SQIVND (reference sequence). CDR3 length equals 13 residues. In DNA form, the CDR3 reads TGTGCATGCCAAGGGGGTTGGGATCAGCCCCAGCATTTT. This sequence encodes CACQGGWDQPQHF.

The rearrangement uses TRBV30 and TRBJ1-3, with a weak D call TRBD1 (6 bases). Germline loops: CDR1 GTSNPN, CDR2 SVGIG (reference sequence). The CDR3 sequence is 14 residues long. Trimming removed 7 bases from V and 6 bases from J, with 19 bases in between. CDR3 nucleotide sequence: TGTGCCTTTCAAACCGGGACACCCGCAAACACCATATATTTT. This gives the protein CAFQTGTPANTIYF.

This clone was seen once. The chain has TRBV5-4 and TRBJ1-4; the match to TRBD1 covers 10 bases. The trim removed 2 bases at V and 3 bases at J, leaving 4 bases unmatched. This CDR3 has 16 residues. Per germline, CDR1 SGHNT and CDR2 YYREEE (reference sequence). The CDR3 region is CASSFRQGASNEKLFF. The CDR3, as DNA: TGTGCCAGCAGCTTCAGACAGGGGGCATCTAATGAAAAACTGTTTTTT.

The chain's CDR3 is CASSADLPSNTGELFF. The CDR3 region has the DNA TGTGCCAGCAGCGCCGATTTACCTTCGAACACCGGGGAGCTGTTTTTT. The chain links TRBV9 to TRBJ2-2; no clear D gene. V lost 3 bases, J lost 0 bases, and 12 bases lay in between. The CDR3 runs to 16 residues. Germline lookup yields CDR1 SGDLS and CDR2 YYNGEE.